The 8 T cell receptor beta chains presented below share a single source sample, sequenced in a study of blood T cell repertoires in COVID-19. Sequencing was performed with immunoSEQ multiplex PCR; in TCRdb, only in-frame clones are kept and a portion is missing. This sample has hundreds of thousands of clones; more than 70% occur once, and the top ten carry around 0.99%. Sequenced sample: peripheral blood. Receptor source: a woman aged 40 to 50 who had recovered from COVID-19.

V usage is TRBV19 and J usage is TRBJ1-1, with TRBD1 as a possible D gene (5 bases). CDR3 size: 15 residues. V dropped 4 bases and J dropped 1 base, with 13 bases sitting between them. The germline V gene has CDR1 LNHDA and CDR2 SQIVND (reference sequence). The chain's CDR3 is CASSTGDRGNTEAFF. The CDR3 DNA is TGTGCCAGTAGTACGGGGGACCGGGGGAACACTGAAGCTTTCTTT.

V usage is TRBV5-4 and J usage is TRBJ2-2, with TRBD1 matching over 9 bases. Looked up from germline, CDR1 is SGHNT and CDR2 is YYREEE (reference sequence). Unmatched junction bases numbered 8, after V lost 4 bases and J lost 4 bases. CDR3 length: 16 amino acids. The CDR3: CASSPGQGRGTGELFF. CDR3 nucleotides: TGTGCCAGCAGCCCGGGACAGGGTCGTGGCACCGGGGAGCTGTTTTTT.

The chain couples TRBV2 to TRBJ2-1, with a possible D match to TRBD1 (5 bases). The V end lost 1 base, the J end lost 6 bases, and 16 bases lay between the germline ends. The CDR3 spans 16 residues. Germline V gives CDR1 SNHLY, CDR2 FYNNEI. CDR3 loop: CASSEGILGPSNEQFF. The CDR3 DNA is TGTGCCAGCAGTGAAGGCATCTTGGGGCCCTCCAATGAGCAGTTCTTC. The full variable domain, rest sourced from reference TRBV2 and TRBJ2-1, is EPEVTQTPSHQVTQMGQEVILRCVPISNHLYFYWYRQILGQKVEFLVSFYNNEISEKSEIFDDQFSVERPDGSNFTLKIRSTKLEDSAMYFCASSEGILGPSNEQFFGPGTRLTVL.

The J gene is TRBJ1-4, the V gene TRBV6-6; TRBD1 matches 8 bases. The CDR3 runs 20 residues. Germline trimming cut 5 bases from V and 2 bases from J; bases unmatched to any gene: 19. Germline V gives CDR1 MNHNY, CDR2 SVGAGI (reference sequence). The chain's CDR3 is CASSQRGGQAAVGTNEKLFF. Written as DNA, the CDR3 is TGTGCCAGCAGTCAGAGGGGGGGACAGGCAGCCGTGGGGACTAATGAAAAACTGTTTTTT.

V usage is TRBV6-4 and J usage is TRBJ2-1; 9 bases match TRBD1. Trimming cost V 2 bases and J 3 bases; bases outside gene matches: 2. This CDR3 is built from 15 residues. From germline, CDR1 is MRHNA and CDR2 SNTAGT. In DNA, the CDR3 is TGTGCCAGCAGTGACGAGGGACAGGGCTACAATGAGCAGTTCTTC. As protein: CASSDEGQGYNEQFF.

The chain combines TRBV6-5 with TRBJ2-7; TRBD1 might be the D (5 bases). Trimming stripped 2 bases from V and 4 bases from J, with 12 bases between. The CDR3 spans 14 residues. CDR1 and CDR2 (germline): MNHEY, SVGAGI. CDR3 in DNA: TGTGCCAGCAGTTACCTTGGGGCCCGATACGAGCAGTACGTC. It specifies CASSYLGARYEQYV.

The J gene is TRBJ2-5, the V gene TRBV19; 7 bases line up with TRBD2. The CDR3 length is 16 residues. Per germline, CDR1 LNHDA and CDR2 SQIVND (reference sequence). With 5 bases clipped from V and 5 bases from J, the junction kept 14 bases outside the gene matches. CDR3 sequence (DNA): TGTGCCAGTAGTCCCGGTAGACTAGCCGGAGGGGAGACCCAGTACTTC. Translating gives CASSPGRLAGGETQYF.

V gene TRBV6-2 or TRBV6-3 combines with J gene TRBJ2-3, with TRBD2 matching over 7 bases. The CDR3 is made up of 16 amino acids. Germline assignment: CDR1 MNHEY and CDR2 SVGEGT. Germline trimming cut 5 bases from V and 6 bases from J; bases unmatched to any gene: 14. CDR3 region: CASSPWGGNGADTQYF. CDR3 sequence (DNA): TGTGCCAGCAGTCCATGGGGAGGGAATGGGGCGGATACGCAGTATTTT.